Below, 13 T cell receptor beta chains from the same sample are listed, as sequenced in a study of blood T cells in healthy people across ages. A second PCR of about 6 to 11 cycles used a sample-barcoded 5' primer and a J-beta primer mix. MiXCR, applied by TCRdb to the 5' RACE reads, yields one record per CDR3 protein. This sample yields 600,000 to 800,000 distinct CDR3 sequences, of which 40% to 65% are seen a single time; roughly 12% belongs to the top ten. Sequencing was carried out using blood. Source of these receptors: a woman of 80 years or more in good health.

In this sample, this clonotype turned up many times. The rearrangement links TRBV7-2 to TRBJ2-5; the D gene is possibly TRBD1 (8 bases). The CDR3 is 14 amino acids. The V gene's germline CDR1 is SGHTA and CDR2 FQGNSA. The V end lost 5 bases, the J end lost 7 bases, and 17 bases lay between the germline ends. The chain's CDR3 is CASSTGGVGWTQYF. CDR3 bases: TGTGCCAGCAGCACAGGGGGGGTAGGGTGGACCCAGTACTTC.

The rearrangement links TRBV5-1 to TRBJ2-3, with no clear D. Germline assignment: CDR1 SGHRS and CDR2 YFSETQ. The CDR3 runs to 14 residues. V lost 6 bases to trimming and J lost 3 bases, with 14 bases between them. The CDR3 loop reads CASMASLLTDTQYF. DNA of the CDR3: TGCGCCAGCATGGCGAGCCTACTTACAGATACGCAGTATTTT.

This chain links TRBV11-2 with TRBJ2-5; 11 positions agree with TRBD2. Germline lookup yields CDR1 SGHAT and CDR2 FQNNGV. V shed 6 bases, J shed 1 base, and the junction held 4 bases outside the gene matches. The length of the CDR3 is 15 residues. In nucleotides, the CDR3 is TGTGCCAGCAGACTTAGCGGGAGGGCCCAAGAGACCCAGTACTTC. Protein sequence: CASRLSGRAQETQYF.

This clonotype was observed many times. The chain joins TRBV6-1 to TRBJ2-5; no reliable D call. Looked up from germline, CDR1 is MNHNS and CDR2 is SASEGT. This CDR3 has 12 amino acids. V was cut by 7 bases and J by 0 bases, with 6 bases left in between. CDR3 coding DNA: TGTGCCAGCACTACCAACCAAGAGACCCAGTACTTC. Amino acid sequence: CASTTNQETQYF.

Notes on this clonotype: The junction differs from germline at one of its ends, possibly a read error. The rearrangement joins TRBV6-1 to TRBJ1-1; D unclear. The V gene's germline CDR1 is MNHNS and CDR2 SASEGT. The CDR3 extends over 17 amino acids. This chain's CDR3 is CAGSELGSNYLNTEAFF. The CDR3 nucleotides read TGTGCCGGCAGTGAATTAGGTAGCAATTACTTGAACACTGAAGCTTTCTTT.

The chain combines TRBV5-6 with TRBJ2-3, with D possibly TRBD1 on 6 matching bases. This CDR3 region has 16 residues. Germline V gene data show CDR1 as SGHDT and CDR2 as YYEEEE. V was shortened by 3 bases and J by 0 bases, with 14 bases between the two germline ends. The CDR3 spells CASSSRGKRSTDTQYF. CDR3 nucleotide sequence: TGTGCCAGCAGCTCCAGGGGCAAAAGAAGCACAGATACGCAGTATTTT.

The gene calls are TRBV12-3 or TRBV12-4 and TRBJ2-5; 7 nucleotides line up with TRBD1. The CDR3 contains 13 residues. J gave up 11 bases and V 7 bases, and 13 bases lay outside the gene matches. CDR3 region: CASTRDSGDEQYF. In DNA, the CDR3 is TGTGCCAGCACCAGGGACAGTGGCGATGAGCAGTACTTC.

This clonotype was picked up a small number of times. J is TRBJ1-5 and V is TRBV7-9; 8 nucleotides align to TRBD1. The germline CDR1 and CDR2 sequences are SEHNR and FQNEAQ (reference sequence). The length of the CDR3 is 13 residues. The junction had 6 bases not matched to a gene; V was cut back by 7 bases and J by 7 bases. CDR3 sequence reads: CASNGQGNQPQHF. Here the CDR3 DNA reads TGTGCCAGCAACGGACAGGGTAACCAGCCCCAGCATTTT.

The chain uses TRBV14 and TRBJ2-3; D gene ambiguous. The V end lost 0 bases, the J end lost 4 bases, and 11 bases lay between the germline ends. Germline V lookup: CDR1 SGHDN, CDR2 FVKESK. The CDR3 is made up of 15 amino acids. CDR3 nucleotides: TGTGCCAGCAGCCAAGAGGCAAATATTCCAGATACGCAGTATTTT. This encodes CASSQEANIPDTQYF.

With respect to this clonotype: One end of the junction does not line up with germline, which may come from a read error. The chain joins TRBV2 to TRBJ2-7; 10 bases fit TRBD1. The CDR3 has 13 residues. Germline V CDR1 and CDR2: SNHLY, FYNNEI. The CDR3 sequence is CAGRTGGGYEQYF. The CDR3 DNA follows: TGTGCCGGCAGGACAGGGGGTGGCTACGAGCAGTACTTC. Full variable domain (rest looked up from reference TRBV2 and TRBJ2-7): EPEVTQTPSHQVTQMGQEVILRCVPISNHLYFYWYRQILGQKVEFLVSFYNNEISEKSEIFDDQFSVERPDGSNFTLKIRSTKLEDSAMYFCAGRTGGGYEQYFGPGTRLTVT.

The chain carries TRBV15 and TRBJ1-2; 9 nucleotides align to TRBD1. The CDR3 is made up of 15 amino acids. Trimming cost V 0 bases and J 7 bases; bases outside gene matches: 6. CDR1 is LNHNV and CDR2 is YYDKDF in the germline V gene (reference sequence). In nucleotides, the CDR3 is TGTGCCACCAGCAGAGATCCGAACAGGGGGCCTGGCTACACCTTC. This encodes CATSRDPNRGPGYTF.

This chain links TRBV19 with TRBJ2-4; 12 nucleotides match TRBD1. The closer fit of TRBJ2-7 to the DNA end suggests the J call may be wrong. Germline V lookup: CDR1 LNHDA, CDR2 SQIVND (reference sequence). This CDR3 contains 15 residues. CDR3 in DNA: TGTGCCAGTTCCGGGGACAGGGGGCCAACCTCCGAGCAGTACTTC. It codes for CASSGDRGPTSEQYF.

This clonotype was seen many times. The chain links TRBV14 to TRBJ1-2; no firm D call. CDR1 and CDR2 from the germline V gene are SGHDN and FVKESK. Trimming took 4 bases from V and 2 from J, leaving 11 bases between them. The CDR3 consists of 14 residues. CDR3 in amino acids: CASSPLGKNYGYTF. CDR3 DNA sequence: TGTGCCAGCAGCCCCTTGGGCAAAAACTATGGCTACACCTTC.